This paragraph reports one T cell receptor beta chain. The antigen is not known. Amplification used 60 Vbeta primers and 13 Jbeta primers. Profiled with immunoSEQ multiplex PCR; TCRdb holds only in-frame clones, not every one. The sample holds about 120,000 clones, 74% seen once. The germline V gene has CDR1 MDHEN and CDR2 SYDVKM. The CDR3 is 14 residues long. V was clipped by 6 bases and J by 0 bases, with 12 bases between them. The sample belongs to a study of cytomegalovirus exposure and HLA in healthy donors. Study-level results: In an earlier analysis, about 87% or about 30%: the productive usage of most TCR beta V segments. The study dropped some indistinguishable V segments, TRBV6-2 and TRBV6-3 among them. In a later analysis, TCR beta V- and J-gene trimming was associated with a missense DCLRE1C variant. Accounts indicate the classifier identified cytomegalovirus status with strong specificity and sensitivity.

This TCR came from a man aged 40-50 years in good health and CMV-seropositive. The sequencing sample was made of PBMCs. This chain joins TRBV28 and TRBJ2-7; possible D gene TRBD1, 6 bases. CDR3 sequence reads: CASRADSVSYEQYF. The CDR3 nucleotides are TGTGCCAGCAGGGCGGACAGCGTCTCCTACGAGCAGTACTTC.